This paragraph covers one TCR beta chain sequence. Per the germline V gene, CDR1 is SGHVS and CDR2 is FQNEAQ. After removal of 5 bases from V and 1 base from J, the junction contained 5 bases not matched to a gene. The CDR3 covers 15 residues. This entry belongs to a study of blood T cell repertoires in COVID-19. Study in general: Sites in the United States, Italy and Spain provided acute and convalescent COVID-19 samples. Nucleic acid was either cDNA or gDNA, and it came from T cells, B-cell-depleted T cells, or PBMCs.

Original analysis: Estimated nucleated cell counts came from reference gene primer amplification. Using immunoSEQ multiplex PCR, the repertoire was profiled, and TCRdb retains in-frame clones only, with some absent. That table furnishes V, J and clone size, whereas the DNA furnished D and trimming. Among over 80,000 clones listed, roughly 75% were seen once. Sequenced input: peripheral blood. This receptor was identified in a woman aged 45-65 years with acute or convalescent COVID-19. The rearrangement uses TRBV7-8 and TRBJ1-2, with 9 bases that match TRBD1. The CDR3 DNA follows: TGTGCCAGCAGCCGAGCGGGACAGGGTAACTATGGCTACACCTTC. Translating it yields CASSRAGQGNYGYTF.